A single sample is the source of the 21 T cell receptor beta chains below, sequenced in a study of shared clonotypes between healthy human individuals (TCRdb year 2020). CD8 naive samples were CD45RO-negative cells positively selected for CCR7, giving a CD45RA+CCR7+ population that excluded TemRA cells. Receptors were amplified or captured by the immunoSEQ multiplex PCR assay. TCRdb provides this immuneACCESS table in a form limited to in-frame rearrangements. Some clones are lacking; in checked studies, under half of them reflect an unresolved V gene, and why the rest are absent is not known. Here the sample has more than 2 million clones; approximately 92% occur a single time. The ten largest clonotypes hold 1.5% to 2% of the sample. Input material: naive CD8+ T cells from PBMCs. Read against the paper, the sample's cell subset or site label means: CD45RA+CCR7+. Receptors were obtained from a man aged 18 to 29 in good health. Some clones in this sample may be carry-over from other donors' samples.

This CDR3 reads CAIFPGRSASNEQFF. The CDR3 DNA reads TGTGCCATTTTCCCCGGGAGATCTGCGTCGAATGAGCAGTTCTTC. V gene TRBV7-9 combines with J gene TRBJ2-1; the D gene is possibly TRBD2 (6 bases). Germline loops: CDR1 SEHNR, CDR2 FQNEAQ (reference sequence). The CDR3 length is 15 residues. V lost 10 bases, J lost 7 bases, and 23 bases lay in between.

The V call is TRBV4-3, the J call TRBJ2-5, with D unclear. The CDR3 runs to 13 residues. Germline assignment: CDR1 LGHNA and CDR2 YSLEER. V was shortened by 1 base and J by 4 bases, with 7 bases between the two germline ends. CDR3 residues: CASSQVVLETQYF. As DNA, the CDR3 is TGCGCCAGCAGCCAAGTCGTATTAGAGACCCAGTACTTC.

V is TRBV27 and J is TRBJ2-1; TRBD2 matches at 11 bases. The V gene's germline CDR1 is MNHEY and CDR2 SMNVEV (reference sequence). The ends lost 2 bases at V and 3 bases at J; junction bases unmatched: 9. The CDR3 covers 18 residues. Here the CDR3 reads CASSLPRGTSGGYNEQFF. The DNA of the CDR3 is TGTGCCAGCAGTTTACCCCGAGGGACTAGCGGTGGCTACAATGAGCAGTTCTTC.

The chain joins TRBV27 to TRBJ2-2, with TRBD2 as a possible D gene (6 bases). The germline V gene encodes CDR1 MNHEY and CDR2 SMNVEV (reference sequence). With 6 bases removed from V and 1 base from J, the gap between germline ends came to 12 bases. There are 15 residues in the CDR3. The CDR3 loop reads CASSGSLENTGELFF. CDR3 DNA: TGTGCCAGCAGCGGGAGTCTAGAGAACACCGGGGAGCTGTTTTTT.

In its sample, this clone was seen once. This chain uses TRBV4-3 with TRBJ2-2; D not certain. Germline V gene sequence: CDR1 LGHNA, CDR2 YSLEER. The V and J ends lost 2 bases and 4 bases respectively, with 8 bases between them. CDR3 length: 14 amino acids. As DNA, the CDR3 is TGCGCCAGCAGCCAACCGGAATTCACCGGGGAGCTGTTTTTT. This encodes CASSQPEFTGELFF.

This chain connects TRBV7-9 to TRBJ2-7, with a tentative D call TRBD2 (5 bases). V was pared by 2 bases and J by 0 bases, with 23 bases between. This CDR3 spans 19 amino acids. The germline CDR1 and CDR2 sequences are SEHNR and FQNEAQ (reference sequence). In nucleotides, the CDR3 is TGTGCCAGCAGCTTAAGAATGGGCCCTAGCCTAGAAAGCTCCTACGAGCAGTACTTC. Translated, it gives CASSLRMGPSLESSYEQYF.

The chain combines TRBV30 with TRBJ1-1; 8 bases match TRBD1. CDR1 and CDR2 from the germline V gene are GTSNPN and SVGIG (reference sequence). This CDR3 spans 14 amino acids. V shed 3 bases, J shed 6 bases, and the junction held 9 bases outside the gene matches. CDR3 loop: CAWRLIRGRSEAFF. The CDR3 bases are TGTGCCTGGAGGCTAATCAGGGGGCGGTCTGAAGCTTTCTTT.

V gene TRBV30 combines with J gene TRBJ2-7; D is perhaps TRBD1 (5 bases). CDR1 GTSNPN and CDR2 SVGIG come from the germline V gene (reference sequence). This CDR3 has 11 amino acids. V lost 8 bases and J lost 4, with 12 bases in between. The DNA of the CDR3 is TGTGCCGGAGTTTCAGGGTACGAGCAGTACTTC. It specifies CAGVSGYEQYF.

This clone was seen once. The same CDR3 also results from other DNA sequences found in this sample. The rearrangement links TRBV7-9 to TRBJ2-7, with D hard to call. V lost 3 bases to trimming and J lost 0 bases, with 6 bases between them. CDR1 and CDR2 from the germline V gene are SEHNR and FQNEAQ (reference sequence). The CDR3 has 13 residues. CDR3 DNA: TGTGCCAGCAGCTTGGCTAGCTCCTACGAGCAGTACTTC. Its translation: CASSLASSYEQYF.

The rearrangement uses TRBV10-1 and TRBJ2-2, with 10 positions matching TRBD2. The CDR3 is 13 residues long. Germline V gives CDR1 WNHNN, CDR2 SYGVQD (reference sequence). The CDR3 spells CTPGLAGAGELFF. The CDR3 DNA reads as TGCACCCCGGGGCTAGCGGGGGCCGGGGAGCTGTTTTTT.

This clone was recorded once. The same CDR3 can be traced to other DNA sequences in this sample. V usage is TRBV5-1 and J usage is TRBJ2-1, with D unresolved. Trimming cost V 0 bases and J 6 bases, with 4 bases left between them. Germline loops: CDR1 SGHRS, CDR2 YFSETQ. This CDR3 contains 12 residues. CDR3 in amino acids: CASSLGTNEQFF. CDR3 in DNA: TGCGCCAGCAGCTTGGGGACCAATGAGCAGTTCTTC.

This clone appeared a single time. The gene calls are TRBV19 and TRBJ2-2; 7 bases map to TRBD2. The CDR3 is 13 residues long. V lost 7 bases, J lost 4 bases, and 3 bases stayed unmatched. CDR1 LNHDA and CDR2 SQIVND come from the germline V gene (reference sequence). The CDR3 reads CASKGRATGELFF. The CDR3 DNA sequence: TGTGCCAGTAAAGGGAGGGCCACCGGGGAGCTGTTTTTT.

This sequence joins TRBV2 and TRBJ2-7; 8 nucleotides line up with TRBD1. This CDR3 has 11 residues. The germline V gene encodes CDR1 SNHLY and CDR2 FYNNEI. V lost 6 bases to trimming and J lost 7 bases; unmatched junction nucleotides: 2. In nucleotides, the CDR3 is TGTGCCAGCAGGACAGGGGTGGAGCAGTACTTC. It codes for CASRTGVEQYF.

The chain uses TRBV7-9 and TRBJ2-3, with 8 bases lining up with TRBD1. The ends lost 8 bases at V and 4 bases at J; junction bases unmatched: 8. This CDR3 is built from 14 residues. Germline V gene lookup returns CDR1 SEHNR and CDR2 FQNEAQ (reference sequence). Here the CDR3 reads CASDETGVSDTQYF. Written as DNA, the CDR3 is TGTGCCAGCGATGAGACAGGGGTTTCAGATACGCAGTATTTT.

V and J are TRBV27 and TRBJ2-2; D possibly uses TRBD1 or TRBD2 (5 bases each). Trimming cost V 3 bases and J 0 bases, with 11 bases left between them. Germline V gene sequence: CDR1 MNHEY, CDR2 SMNVEV (reference sequence). This CDR3 has 16 residues. The CDR3 loop is CASSFLGPSNTGELFF. The CDR3 DNA reads TGTGCCAGCAGTTTTCTGGGACCCTCGAACACCGGGGAGCTGTTTTTT.

The V gene is TRBV19, the J gene TRBJ1-5; 9 bases are shared with TRBD1. The CDR3 contains 14 residues. The germline V gene has CDR1 LNHDA and CDR2 SQIVND (reference sequence). V was pared by 6 bases and J by 4 bases, with 4 bases of the junction left unmatched. CDR3 amino acids: CASRQGTGNQPQHF. The CDR3 region has the DNA TGTGCCAGTAGACAGGGGACAGGGAATCAGCCCCAGCATTTT.

This chain links TRBV7-3 with TRBJ2-1, with 7 positions matching TRBD1. This CDR3 comprises 16 residues. Germline values: CDR1 SGHTA, CDR2 FQGTGA. Trimming cost V 5 bases and J 2 bases; bases outside gene matches: 9. The CDR3 loop is CASSPLTGSAYNEQFF. CDR3 DNA sequence: TGTGCCAGCAGCCCCCTGACAGGGTCGGCCTACAATGAGCAGTTCTTC.

The rearrangement joins TRBV15 to TRBJ1-4, with D hard to call. V was pared by 1 base and J by 6 bases, with 12 bases between. This CDR3 has 15 residues. The germline V gene has CDR1 LNHNV and CDR2 YYDKDF (reference sequence). In nucleotides, the CDR3 is TGTGCCACCAGCAGAGGCCCTCACCGGGATGAAAAACTGTTTTTT. Residues: CATSRGPHRDEKLFF.

On this clone itself: Different DNA sequences within this sample yield the same CDR3. V is TRBV5-6 and J is TRBJ1-1; tentatively, D is TRBD1 (6 bases). Germline assignment: CDR1 SGHDT and CDR2 YYEEEE. V lost 0 bases, J lost 6 bases, and 9 bases lay in between. The CDR3 extends over 13 amino acids. CDR3 region: CASSLAGGPEAFF. CDR3 nucleotides: TGTGCCAGCAGCTTGGCTGGGGGCCCTGAAGCTTTCTTT.

The chain is built from TRBV7-9 and TRBJ2-1; 8 bases line up with TRBD1. Germline assignment: CDR1 SEHNR and CDR2 FQNEAQ (reference sequence). The CDR3 totals 14 residues. The J segment lost 5 bases and the V segment lost 8 bases, leaving 8 bases of the junction unmatched. The CDR3 region is CASALDRVNNEQFF. CDR3 nucleotide sequence: TGTGCCAGCGCGCTGGACAGGGTTAACAATGAGCAGTTCTTC.

The chain carries TRBV7-3 and TRBJ2-2; possible D gene TRBD2, 6 bases. The V end was cut by 4 bases, the J end by 7 bases, with 19 bases between. The CDR3 covers 16 residues. Germline V gene lookup returns CDR1 SGHTA and CDR2 FQGTGA. The CDR3 DNA is TGTGCCAGCAGCTCACGGACCGGGACTGAGAGCGGGGAGCTGTTTTTT. Residues: CASSSRTGTESGELFF.